This T cell receptor (beta chain) was recorded in a study of T cells in localized non-small cell lung cancer. Assay: immunoSEQ multiplex PCR; the TCRdb copy retains only in-frame clones and omits some. The sample lists around 80,000 clones, 80% occurring once. Study conclusions and caveats: Peak T cell clonality was found in uninvolved adjacent lung, exceeding tumor. Within adjacent lung there appeared a median approximately 60 of the top 100 tumor clones. With higher T cell density in blood came longer overall survival.

The CDR3 sequence is 12 residues long. The V end was cut by 11 bases, the J end by 1 base, with 8 bases between. The germline gives CDR1 MDHEN, CDR2 SYDVKM. In regard to this clone: Its antigen remains unknown.

This clonotype was obtained from a man between 40 and 70 years old with stage II squamous cell lung carcinoma. This sample comprised PBMCs, obtained before any cancer treatment. The chain employs TRBV28 and TRBJ2-2; D unclear. Here the CDR3 DNA reads TGTGCCGCCCTTCAGAACACCGGGGAGCTGTTTTTT. It translates to CAALQNTGELFF. Full variable domain (rest looked up from reference TRBV28 and TRBJ2-2): DVKVTQSSRYLVKRTGEKVFLECVQDMDHENMFWYRQDPGLGLRLIYFSYDVKMKEKGDIPEGYSVSREKKERFSLILESASTNQTSMYLCAALQNTGELFFGEGSRLTVL.